What follows are 18 T cell receptor beta chains derived from one specimen sequenced in a study of cytomegalovirus exposure and HLA in healthy donors. It was with 60 Vbeta and 13 Jbeta primers that the PCR ran. Data came from immunoSEQ multiplex PCR; TCRdb stores just in-frame clones and leaves some out. The table shows under 130,000 clones, with roughly 12% occurring only once. The sequenced sample was PBMCs. The receptor source for this set is a man aged 40-55 years in good health and CMV-seropositive.

Concerning this clone: In the same sample, other DNA sequences code for this CDR3. The chain carries TRBV4-1 and TRBJ2-5, with 7 nucleotides matching TRBD2. The CDR3 consists of 13 residues. J gave up 5 bases and V 1 base, and 1 base lay outside the gene matches. The germline CDR1 and CDR2 sequences are MGHRA and YSYEKL. The CDR3 bases are TGCGCCAGCAGCCAAGTGGGGGGGGAGACCCAGTACTTC. This codes for CASSQVGGETQYF.

V is TRBV5-1 and J is TRBJ1-4; 10 nucleotides line up with TRBD1. Germline V gives CDR1 SGHRS, CDR2 YFSETQ. CDR3 length: 14 amino acids. Unmatched junction bases numbered 2, after V lost 4 bases and J lost 5 bases. In nucleotides, the CDR3 is TGCGCCAGCAGCACGGGACAGGGGAATGAAAAACTGTTTTTT. It codes for CASSTGQGNEKLFF.

The CDR3 DNA sequence: TGTGCCAGCAGTTCTAGTATACTAGAGTTTTACAATGAGCAGTTCTTC. It specifies CASSSSILEFYNEQFF. The J gene is TRBJ2-1, the V gene TRBV6-5, with D tentatively TRBD2 (5 bases). Looked up from germline, CDR1 is MNHEY and CDR2 is SVGAGI. The CDR3 sequence is 16 residues long. V was shortened by 4 bases and J by 4 bases, with 17 bases between the two germline ends.

This clone has more than one count but fewer than ten. V gene TRBV2 combines with J gene TRBJ2-7; D gene uncertain. Germline V gene data show CDR1 as SNHLY and CDR2 as FYNNEI. The CDR3 consists of 11 residues. Trimming removed 5 bases from V and 4 bases from J, with 6 bases in between. CDR3 DNA sequence: TGTGCCAGCAGTATTACTTACGAGCAGTACTTC. Translated: CASSITYEQYF.

The chain recombines TRBV4-1 with TRBJ1-3; TRBD1 matches at 7 bases. This CDR3 is built from 15 residues. Germline CDR1 reads MGHRA; CDR2 reads YSYEKL. Germline trimming cut 4 bases from V and 1 base from J; bases unmatched to any gene: 4. CDR3 sequence (DNA): TGCGCCAGCAGCCCCGCCAGGGGGTCTGGAAACACCATATATTTT. Protein product: CASSPARGSGNTIYF.

This clone was found a few times. This rearrangement joins TRBV6-5 to TRBJ2-7, with 9 bases matching TRBD1. In germline, CDR1 is MNHEY, CDR2 SVGAGI. The CDR3 runs 14 residues. J lost 2 bases, V lost 6 bases, and 5 bases had no gene match. The CDR3 loop is CASRPGTGPYEQYF. Here the CDR3 DNA reads TGTGCCAGCAGGCCCGGGACAGGGCCCTACGAGCAGTACTTC.

Points on this clone: The junction differs from germline at one of its ends, possibly a read error. The genes are TRBV19 and TRBJ1-1; maybe TRBD1 (6 bases). Germline V lookup: CDR1 LNHDA, CDR2 SQIVND (reference sequence). The CDR3 is made up of 14 amino acids. CDR3 sequence: CANSRNRVNTEAFF. The CDR3 DNA follows: TGTGCCAATAGTAGGAACAGGGTGAACACTGAAGCTTTCTTT.

This chain connects TRBV5-1 to TRBJ1-1; D possibly corresponds to TRBD1 (5 bases). Deletions cut 0 bases from V and 4 bases from J, with 7 bases between. Germline loops: CDR1 SGHRS, CDR2 YFSETQ. The length of the CDR3 is 13 residues. The CDR3 DNA reads as TGCGCCAGCAGCTTGGCAGGGATCACTGAAGCTTTCTTT. It specifies CASSLAGITEAFF.

V usage is TRBV10-3 and J usage is TRBJ2-7; the match to TRBD1 covers 7 bases. Germline loops: CDR1 ENHRY, CDR2 SYGVKD. The CDR3 is 16 residues long. V lost 4 bases and J lost 0; bases outside the gene matches: 9. As DNA, the CDR3 is TGTGCCATCAGTGGAAGGGGACAGCTGAGCTCCTACGAGCAGTACTTC. The encoded protein is CAISGRGQLSSYEQYF.

This clone was counted a few times. The V gene is TRBV5-1, the J gene TRBJ1-5; no reliable D call. The length of the CDR3 is 14 residues. Trimming took 1 base from V and 4 from J, leaving 9 bases between them. CDR1 and CDR2 from the germline V gene are SGHRS and YFSETQ. CDR3 bases: TGCGCCAGCAGCTTGTCCGGAGAGAATCAGCCCCAGCATTTT. This encodes CASSLSGENQPQHF.

The DNA of the CDR3 is TGTGCCAGCAGCTTGGTCGGCGACCTGGGGGGTGGTGAGCAGTTCTTC. Translation gives CASSLVGDLGGGEQFF. The chain is built from TRBV5-4 and TRBJ2-1; D may be TRBD2 (6 bases). The CDR3 runs 16 residues. The V gene's germline CDR1 is SGHNT and CDR2 YYREEE (reference sequence). V lost 0 bases and J 9 bases, leaving 19 bases between the germline ends.

In this sample, this clone turned up a few times. V and J are TRBV15 and TRBJ1-4; no clear D gene. This CDR3 spans 17 amino acids. Between the trimmed V and J ends, which lost 0 bases and 5 bases, there was a span of 16 bases. The germline V gene has CDR1 LNHNV and CDR2 YYDKDF (reference sequence). In DNA, the CDR3 is TGTGCCACCAGCAGAGATGTACTGGGCAGTCCAAATGAAAAACTGTTTTTT. Translated, it gives CATSRDVLGSPNEKLFF.

The sample holds a few counts of this clone. The V gene is TRBV30, the J gene TRBJ2-3; 9 nucleotides match TRBD2. The germline V gene has CDR1 GTSNPN and CDR2 SVGIG (reference sequence). This CDR3 has 13 amino acids. V was clipped by 7 bases and J by 6 bases; unmatched bases: 8. The CDR3 DNA reads as TGTGCCTCCGCCAGGCGGGAGGGCGATACGCAGTATTTT. The encoded protein is CASARREGDTQYF.

The V gene is TRBV5-1, the J gene TRBJ1-1, with D possibly matching TRBD1 (6 bases). V shed 4 bases and J shed 8 bases, with 15 bases lying between them. Germline-derived CDR1 and CDR2 are SGHRS and YFSETQ. The CDR3 runs to 13 residues. The CDR3 coding sequence is TGCGCCAGCAGCCCTAGGGGGAACGACGAAGCTTTCTTT. It specifies CASSPRGNDEAFF.

The chain combines TRBV30 with TRBJ2-1; 10 nucleotides line up with TRBD2. CDR3 length equals 14 residues. Germline V gene lookup returns CDR1 GTSNPN and CDR2 SVGIG (reference sequence). V trimming: 3 bases; J trimming: 9 bases; junction bases outside the gene matches: 8. DNA of the CDR3: TGTGCCTGGAGGAGAGCGGGAGGGCCTATTGAGCAGTTCTTC. Its translation: CAWRRAGGPIEQFF.

The chain is built from TRBV2 and TRBJ2-5, with D tentatively TRBD2 (6 bases). The J call may be incorrect, as the DNA end agrees better with TRBJ2-7. This CDR3 spans 14 amino acids. Looked up from germline, CDR1 is SNHLY and CDR2 is FYNNEI. The CDR3 DNA is TGTGCCAGCAGGACTAGTAGCGGCGCTTACGAGCAGTACTTC. Translation: CASRTSSGAYEQYF.

The rearrangement uses TRBV28 and TRBJ2-2; D unresolved. This CDR3 has 14 amino acids. The germline CDR1 and CDR2 sequences are MDHEN and SYDVKM. V was clipped by 3 bases and J by 0 bases, with 5 bases between them. The CDR3 here is CASSFSPNTGELFF. DNA for the CDR3: TGTGCCAGCAGTTTCTCCCCGAACACCGGGGAGCTGTTTTTT. The full variable domain, rest sourced from reference TRBV28 and TRBJ2-2, is DVKVTQSSRYLVKRTGEKVFLECVQDMDHENMFWYRQDPGLGLRLIYFSYDVKMKEKGDIPEGYSVSREKKERFSLILESASTNQTSMYLCASSFSPNTGELFFGEGSRLTVL.

The chain couples TRBV6-6 to TRBJ2-4; 7 positions agree with TRBD2. Trimming took 10 bases from V and 8 from J; bases not matched to a gene: 2. The CDR3 has 10 amino acids. CDR1 is MNHNY, CDR2 SVGAGI, per germline (reference sequence). CDR3 region: CATRGDIQYF. CDR3 in DNA: TGTGCCACACGGGGGGACATTCAGTACTTC.